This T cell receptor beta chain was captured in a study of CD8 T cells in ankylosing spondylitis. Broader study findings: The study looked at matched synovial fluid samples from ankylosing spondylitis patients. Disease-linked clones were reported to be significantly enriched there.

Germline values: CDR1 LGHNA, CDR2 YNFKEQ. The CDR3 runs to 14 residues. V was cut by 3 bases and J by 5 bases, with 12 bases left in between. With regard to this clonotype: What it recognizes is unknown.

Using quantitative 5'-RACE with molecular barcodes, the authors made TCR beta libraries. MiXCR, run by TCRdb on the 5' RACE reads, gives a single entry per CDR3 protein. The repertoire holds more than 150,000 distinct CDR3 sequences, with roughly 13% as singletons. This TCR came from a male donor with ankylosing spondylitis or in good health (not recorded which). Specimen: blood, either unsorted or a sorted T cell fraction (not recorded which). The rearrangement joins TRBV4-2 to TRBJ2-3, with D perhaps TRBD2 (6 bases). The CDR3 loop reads CASSHIGLRDTQYF. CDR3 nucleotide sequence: TGTGCCAGCAGCCATATAGGACTACGAGATACGCAGTATTTT.